This T cell receptor beta chain was sequenced for a study of control samples from healthy donors and cancer patients. TCRdb's copy holds only in-frame clones and misses some; the assay was immunoSEQ multiplex PCR. The sample consists of about 94,000 clones, roughly nine tenths of them appearing once. CDR1 and CDR2 from the germline V gene are MNHNY and SVGAGI (reference sequence). Trimming shortened V by 0 bases and J by 5 bases, and 8 bases separated the two germline ends. This CDR3 contains 14 residues. The receptor's source is a young woman in good health. The chain is built from TRBV6-6 and TRBJ1-5; D gene ambiguous. Sequencing was done on a sample of blood. CDR3: CASSYSSLDQPQHF. The CDR3 DNA sequence: TGTGCCAGCAGTTACTCTTCGTTGGATCAGCCCCAGCATTTT.